Presented here are 2 T cell receptor beta chains from one specimen sequenced in a study of tumor-infiltrating lymphocytes in primary liver carcinoma. The study co-extracted DNA and RNA from 20-30 mg of unsorted bulk tissue. Priming with a constant-region primer yielded TCR beta cDNA from roughly 490 ng total RNA. The TCR beta library was amplified through three nested multiplex PCR rounds in a modified ARM-PCR procedure. With TRBV1-TRBV30 forward primers and a C-beta reverse primer, the first two PCR rounds were run for roughly 10 cycles each. Via MiXCR, TCRdb re-called the multiplex PCR reads, giving one row per CDR3 protein. The data hold some 43,000 distinct CDR3 sequences, with roughly 70% observed a single time. The sample consisted of liver tumor tissue from sampling region 5. Specified subset: tumor region T5, tumor centre. These receptors all stem from a man between 40 and 49 years old with primary liver carcinoma and hepatitis B virus infection.

This clonotype has just one count. Its ends do not fully match the called genes, so a read error is possible. The chain uses TRBV11-1 and TRBJ2-1; 8 bases map to TRBD2. The CDR3 spans 17 residues. Per the germline V gene, CDR1 is SGHAT and CDR2 is FQDESV (reference sequence). In nucleotides, the CDR3 is TGTGTCAGCAGCCAGGGACCAGCGGGAGAAGTTGACAATGAGCAGTTCTTT. This gives the protein CVSSQGPAGEVDNEQFF. The variable domain in full, completed from reference TRBV11-1 and TRBJ2-1, reads EAEVAQSPRYKITEKSQAVAFWCDPISGHATLYWYRQILGQGPELLVQFQDESVVDDSQLPKDRFSAERLKGVDSTLKIQPAELGDSAMYLCVSSQGPAGEVDNEQFFGPGTRLTVL.

The chain is built from TRBV19 and TRBJ2-5; tentative D call: TRBD1 (5 bases). Trimming left V 6 bases short and J 7 bases short, with 15 bases between. The V gene's germline CDR1 is LNHDA and CDR2 SQIVND (reference sequence). The length of the CDR3 is 13 residues. The CDR3 is CASRPTDKTTQYF. In DNA form, the CDR3 reads TGTGCCAGTAGGCCGACGGACAAGACGACCCAGTACTTC.